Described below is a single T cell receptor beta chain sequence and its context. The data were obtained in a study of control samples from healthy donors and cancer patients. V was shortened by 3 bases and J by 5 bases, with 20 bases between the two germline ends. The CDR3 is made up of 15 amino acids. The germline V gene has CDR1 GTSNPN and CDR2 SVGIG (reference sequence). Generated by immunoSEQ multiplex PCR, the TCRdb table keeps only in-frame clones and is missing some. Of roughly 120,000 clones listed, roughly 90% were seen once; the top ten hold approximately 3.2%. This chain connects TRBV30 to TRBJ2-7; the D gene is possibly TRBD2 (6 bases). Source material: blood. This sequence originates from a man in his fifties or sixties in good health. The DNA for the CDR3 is TGTGCCTGGAGCCTCGGGACTGAGGTTATCAACGAGCAGTACTTC. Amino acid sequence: CAWSLGTEVINEQYF.